This TCR beta chain was obtained from a study of T cells after yellow fever vaccination. Study details: Preparation of fractions with low cell numbers was performed using SMART-Seq v4 Ultra Low Input.

Trimming took off 4 bases at V and 10 bases at J, with 17 bases between the two ends. Germline loops: CDR1 MGHRA, CDR2 YSYEKL. This CDR3 is built from 15 residues. MiXCR, run by TCRdb on the 5' RACE reads, gives a single entry per CDR3 protein. The sample contains some 320,000 distinct CDR3 sequences, approximately 12% of which appear only once. Comments on this clonotype: Its specificity is unknown.

Regarding the study as a whole: Post-booster samples contained most primary-vaccination clones (around 96% CD4, about 90% CD8). Clonotypes shared by both compartments, CD4 and CD8, made up a small share. Any FACS-sorted repertoire could hold abundant clonotypes that contaminate it from the bulk population.

The origin of this receptor is a man aged 18 to 30 who received the YFV17D yellow fever vaccine. The rearrangement links TRBV4-1 to TRBJ1-6; a weak D match, TRBD1 (5 bases). The starting material was CD4+ T cells sorted from PBMCs, obtained 45 days after the yellow fever booster vaccination. CDR3 residues: CASSLVGGKGSPLHF. The DNA for the CDR3 is TGCGCCAGCAGCCTAGTTGGGGGGAAGGGCTCACCCCTCCACTTT.